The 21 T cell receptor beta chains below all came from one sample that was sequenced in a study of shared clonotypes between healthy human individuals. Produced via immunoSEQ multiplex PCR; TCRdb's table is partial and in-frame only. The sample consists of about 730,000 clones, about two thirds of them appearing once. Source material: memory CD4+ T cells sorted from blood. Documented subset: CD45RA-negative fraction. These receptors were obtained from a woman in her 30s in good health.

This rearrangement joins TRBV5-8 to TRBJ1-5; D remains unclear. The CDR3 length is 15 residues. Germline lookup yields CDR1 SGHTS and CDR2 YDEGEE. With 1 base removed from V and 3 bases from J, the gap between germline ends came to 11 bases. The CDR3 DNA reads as TGTGCCAGCAGCTTGAGCGGCAGCTACAATCAGCCCCAGCATTTT. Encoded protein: CASSLSGSYNQPQHF.

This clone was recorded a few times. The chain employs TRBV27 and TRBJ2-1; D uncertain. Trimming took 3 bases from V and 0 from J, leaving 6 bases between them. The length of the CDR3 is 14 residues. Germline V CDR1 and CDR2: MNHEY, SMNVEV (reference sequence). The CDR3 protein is CASSFSSSYNEQFF. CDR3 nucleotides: TGTGCCAGCAGTTTTTCTAGCTCCTACAATGAGCAGTTCTTC.

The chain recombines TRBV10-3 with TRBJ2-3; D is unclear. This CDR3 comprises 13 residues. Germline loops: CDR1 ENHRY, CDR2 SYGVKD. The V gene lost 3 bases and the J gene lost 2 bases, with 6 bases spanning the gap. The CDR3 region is CAISEQDTDTQYF. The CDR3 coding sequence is TGTGCCATCAGTGAACAAGACACAGATACGCAGTATTTT.

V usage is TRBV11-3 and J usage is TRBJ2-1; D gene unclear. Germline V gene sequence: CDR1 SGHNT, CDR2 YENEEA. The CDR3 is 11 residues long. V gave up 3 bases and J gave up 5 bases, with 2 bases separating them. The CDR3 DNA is TGTGCCAGCAGCTTGAACAATGAGCAGTTCTTC. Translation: CASSLNNEQFF.

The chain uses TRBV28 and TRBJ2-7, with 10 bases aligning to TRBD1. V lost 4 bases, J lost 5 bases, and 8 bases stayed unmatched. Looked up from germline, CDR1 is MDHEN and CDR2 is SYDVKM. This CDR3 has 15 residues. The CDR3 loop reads CASSSTGQGLHEQYF. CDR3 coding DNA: TGTGCCAGCAGTTCAACGGGACAGGGGTTACACGAGCAGTACTTC.

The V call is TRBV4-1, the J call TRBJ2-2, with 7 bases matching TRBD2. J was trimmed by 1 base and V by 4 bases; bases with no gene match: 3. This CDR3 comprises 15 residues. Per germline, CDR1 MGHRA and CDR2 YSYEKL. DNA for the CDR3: TGCGCCAGCAGCCTACTAGCGTTGAACACCGGGGAGCTGTTTTTT. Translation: CASSLLALNTGELFF.

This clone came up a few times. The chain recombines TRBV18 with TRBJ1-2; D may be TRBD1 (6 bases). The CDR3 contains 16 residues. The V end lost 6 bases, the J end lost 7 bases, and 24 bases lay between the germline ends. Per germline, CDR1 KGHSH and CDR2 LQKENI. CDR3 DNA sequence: TGTGCCAGCTCTCCCGGGACCACAGGGACTATTGGTGGCTACACCTTC. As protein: CASSPGTTGTIGGYTF.

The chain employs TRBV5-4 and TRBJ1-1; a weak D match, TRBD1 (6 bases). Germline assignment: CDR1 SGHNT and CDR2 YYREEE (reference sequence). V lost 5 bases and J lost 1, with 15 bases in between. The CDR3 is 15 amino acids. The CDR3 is CASSRQDTRNTEAFF. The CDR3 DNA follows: TGTGCCAGCAGTCGACAGGACACTAGGAACACTGAAGCTTTCTTT.

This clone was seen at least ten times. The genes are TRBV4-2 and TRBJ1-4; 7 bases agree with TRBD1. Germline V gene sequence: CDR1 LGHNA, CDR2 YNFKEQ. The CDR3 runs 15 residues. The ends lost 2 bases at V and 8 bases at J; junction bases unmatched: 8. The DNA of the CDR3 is TGTGCCAGCAGCCAACCCGACAGGGATGAGGAAAAACTGTTTTTT. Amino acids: CASSQPDRDEEKLFF.

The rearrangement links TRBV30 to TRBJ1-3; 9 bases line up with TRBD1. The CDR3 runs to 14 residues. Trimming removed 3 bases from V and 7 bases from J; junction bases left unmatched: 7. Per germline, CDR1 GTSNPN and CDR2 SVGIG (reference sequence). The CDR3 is CAWRSGQGTNTIYF. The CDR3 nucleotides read TGTGCCTGGAGGTCGGGACAGGGTACCAACACCATATATTTT.

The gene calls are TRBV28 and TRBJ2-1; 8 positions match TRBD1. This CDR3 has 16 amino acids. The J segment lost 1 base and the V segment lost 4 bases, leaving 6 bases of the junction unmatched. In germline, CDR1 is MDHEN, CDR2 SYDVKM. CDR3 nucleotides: TGTGCCAGCAGTTCGGGGACAGGTTGGTCCTACAATGAGCAGTTCTTC. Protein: CASSSGTGWSYNEQFF.

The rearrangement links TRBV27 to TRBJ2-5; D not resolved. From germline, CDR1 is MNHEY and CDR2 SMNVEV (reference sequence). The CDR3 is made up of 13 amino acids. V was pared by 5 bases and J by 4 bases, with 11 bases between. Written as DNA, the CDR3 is TGTGCCAGCAGTCCGCGGCTTGGAGAGACCCAGTACTTC. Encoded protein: CASSPRLGETQYF.

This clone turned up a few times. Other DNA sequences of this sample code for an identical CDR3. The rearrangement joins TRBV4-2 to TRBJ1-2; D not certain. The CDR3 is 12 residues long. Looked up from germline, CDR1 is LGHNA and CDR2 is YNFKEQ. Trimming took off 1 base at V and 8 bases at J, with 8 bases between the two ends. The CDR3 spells CASSQGEGGYTF. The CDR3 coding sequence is TGTGCCAGCAGCCAAGGAGAGGGCGGCTACACCTTC.

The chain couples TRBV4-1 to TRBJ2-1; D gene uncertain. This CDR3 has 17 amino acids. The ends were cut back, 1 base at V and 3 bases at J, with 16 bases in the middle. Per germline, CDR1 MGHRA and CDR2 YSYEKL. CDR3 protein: CASSQGSGGRNYNEQFF. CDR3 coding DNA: TGCGCCAGCAGCCAAGGCTCGGGCGGTCGAAACTACAATGAGCAGTTCTTC.

CDR3 DNA sequence: TGCACCAGCAGTCTTCGCGGTTTGTGCAGTCGGGCCAACGTCCTGACTTTC. Translated: CTSSLRGLCSRANVLTF. The rearrangement links TRBV1 to TRBJ2-6; TRBD2 is taken as the D call from the table, unchecked against the DNA. TRBV1 is termed a pseudogene. CDR3 length: 17 amino acids.

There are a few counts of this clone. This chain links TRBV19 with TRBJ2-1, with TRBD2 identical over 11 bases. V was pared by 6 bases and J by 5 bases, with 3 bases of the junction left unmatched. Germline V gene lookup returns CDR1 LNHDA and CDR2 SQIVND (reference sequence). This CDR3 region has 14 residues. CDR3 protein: CASRTSGENNEQFF. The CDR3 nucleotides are TGTGCCAGTAGGACTAGCGGGGAAAACAATGAGCAGTTCTTC.

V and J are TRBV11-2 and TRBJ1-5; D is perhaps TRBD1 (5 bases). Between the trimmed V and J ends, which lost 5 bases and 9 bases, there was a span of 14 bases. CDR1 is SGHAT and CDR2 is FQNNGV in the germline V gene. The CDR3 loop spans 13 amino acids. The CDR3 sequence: CASSRGVEGPQHF. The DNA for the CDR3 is TGTGCCAGCAGCCGAGGGGTGGAGGGGCCCCAGCATTTT.

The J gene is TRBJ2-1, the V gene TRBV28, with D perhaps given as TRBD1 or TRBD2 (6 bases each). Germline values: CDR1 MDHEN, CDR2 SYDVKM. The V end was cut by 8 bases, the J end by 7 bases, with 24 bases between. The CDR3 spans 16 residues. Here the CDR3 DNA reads TGTGCCAGCTTAGGAACTTGGCGGGGACATAGGAATGAGCAGTTCTTC. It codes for CASLGTWRGHRNEQFF.

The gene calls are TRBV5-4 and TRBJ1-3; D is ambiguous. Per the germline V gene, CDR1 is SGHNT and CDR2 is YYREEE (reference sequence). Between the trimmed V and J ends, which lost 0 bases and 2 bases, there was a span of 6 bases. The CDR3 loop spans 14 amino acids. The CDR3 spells CASSLERTGNTIYF. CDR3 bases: TGTGCCAGCAGCTTGGAACGCACTGGAAACACCATATATTTT.

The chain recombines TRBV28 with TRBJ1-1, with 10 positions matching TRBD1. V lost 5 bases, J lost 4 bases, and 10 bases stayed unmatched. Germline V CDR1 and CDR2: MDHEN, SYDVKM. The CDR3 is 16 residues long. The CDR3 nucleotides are TGTGCCAGCAGTGTCCTGGGACAGGGGAGGAGCACTGAAGCTTTCTTT. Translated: CASSVLGQGRSTEAFF.

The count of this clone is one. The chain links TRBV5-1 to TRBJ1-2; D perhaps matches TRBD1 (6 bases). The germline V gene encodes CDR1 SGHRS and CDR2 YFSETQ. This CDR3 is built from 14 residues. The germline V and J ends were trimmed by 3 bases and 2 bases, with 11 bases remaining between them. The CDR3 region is CASSYNQGNYGYTF. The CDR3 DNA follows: TGCGCCAGCAGCTACAATCAGGGGAACTATGGCTACACCTTC.